This TCR beta chain came from a study of blood T cell repertoires in COVID-19. Looking at the study overall: The origin of the acute and convalescent COVID-19 samples was the United States, Italy and Spain. PBMCs, B-cell-depleted T cells, or T cells provided the cDNA or gDNA that made up the material.

Original handling: The assay estimated nucleated cells by amplifying reference gene primers. Method: immunoSEQ multiplex PCR; TCRdb's copy keeps in-frame clones and lacks some. Clonal size and the V and J genes are those of that table, whereas D and trimming came from the DNA. The sample holds some 100,000 clones, less than 90% seen once. V dropped 6 bases and J dropped 6; count of bases not matched to a gene: 10. The CDR3 sequence is 14 residues long. Looked up from germline, CDR1 is MNHNY and CDR2 is SVGAGI (reference sequence). The TCR sequence derives from a woman in her fifties or sixties with acute or convalescent COVID-19. This chain uses TRBV6-6 with TRBJ1-2, with 7 bases fitting TRBD1. The sample taken for sequencing was peripheral blood. CDR3: CASRFHRGVDGYTF. CDR3 bases: TGTGCCAGCAGATTCCACAGGGGCGTGGATGGCTACACCTTC.